The following is a TCR beta chain sequence with its context. This sample is drawn from a study of cytomegalovirus exposure and HLA in healthy donors. The ends lost 3 bases at V and 0 bases at J; junction bases unmatched: 3. Per germline, CDR1 KGHSH and CDR2 LQKENI. The CDR3 sequence is 16 residues long. Produced via immunoSEQ multiplex PCR; TCRdb's table is partial and in-frame only. Among roughly 150,000 clones listed, approximately 96% were seen once. This chain connects TRBV18 to TRBJ2-1, with TRBD2 identical over 9 bases. The TCR sequence derives from a woman aged 18-30 years in good health and CMV-seronegative. Sequences were obtained from PBMCs. The CDR3 coding sequence is TGTGCCAGCTCACCTAGCGGGGGACGCTCCTACAATGAGCAGTTCTTC. Protein product: CASSPSGGRSYNEQFF.